This T cell receptor beta chain was recovered during a study of STAT3 mutations in large granular lymphocyte leukemia. Only in-frame clones appear in the TCRdb table, and some are missing; sequencing was by immunoSEQ multiplex PCR. The sample has roughly 1,200 clones; 34% are singletons. The CDR3 spans 14 residues. V dropped 1 base and J dropped 6 bases, with 14 bases sitting between them. From germline, CDR1 is SGHNT and CDR2 YYREEE (reference sequence). General study results and limits: In T-cell large granular lymphocyte leukemia, about half of patients showed multiple immunodominant subclonotypes. Differing intervals and regimens complicate linking therapy response to clone burden. In some patients, a small highly pathogenic clone possibly went undetected.

On this clone itself: Antigen unknown.

The receptor was derived from a human donor with T large granular lymphocyte leukemia. Some clones in this sample may be carry-over from other donors' samples. The rearrangement links TRBV5-4 to TRBJ2-7; D unclear. The material sequenced was PBMCs. CDR3 sequence reads: CASSLIGTVGEQYF. In DNA form, the CDR3 reads TGTGCCAGCAGCTTGATCGGAACGGTCGGCGAGCAGTACTTC.